The 11 T cell receptor beta chains in this list originate from one sample, sequenced in a study of T cell repertoires in cytomegalovirus infection. Using its own MiXCR run on the reads, TCRdb lists one record per CDR3 protein. The sample records some 250,000 distinct CDR3 sequences, 9.1% being singletons. Source material: PBMCs. These receptors were taken from a human donor in good health (CMV status not recorded). Some clones in this sample may be carry-over from other donors' samples.

This clonotype was seen a few times. V gene TRBV14 combines with J gene TRBJ1-1; D is unclear. V was shortened by 8 bases and J by 1 base, with 14 bases between the two germline ends. The CDR3 loop spans 14 amino acids. Germline V gene data show CDR1 as SGHDN and CDR2 as FVKESK. CDR3 bases: TGTGCCAGCCACAGCCGGGAACGGAACACTGAAGCTTTCTTT. It encodes CASHSRERNTEAFF.

Ten or more counts support this clonotype. The chain couples TRBV7-8 to TRBJ2-5; TRBD1 aligns across 11 bases. The length of the CDR3 is 14 residues. V gave up 5 bases and J gave up 2 bases; unmatched junction bases: 1. Germline assignment: CDR1 SGHVS and CDR2 FQNEAQ. The CDR3 DNA sequence: TGTGCCAGCAGCGGGACAGGGGGACAAGAGACCCAGTACTTC. Translation: CASSGTGGQETQYF.

This clonotype was detected many times. The chain carries TRBV7-2 and TRBJ1-1; D gene ambiguous. V lost 1 base and J lost 5, with 11 bases in between. CDR3 size: 14 residues. Germline lookup yields CDR1 SGHTA and CDR2 FQGNSA. CDR3 nucleotides: TGTGCCAGCAGCTTAGACTCAAGGGATACTGAAGCTTTCTTT. Its translation is CASSLDSRDTEAFF.

This chain uses TRBV10-3 with TRBJ2-1, with 10 bases matching TRBD2. J lost 5 bases, V lost 6 bases, and 4 bases had no gene match. The CDR3 has 14 amino acids. Germline assignment: CDR1 ENHRY and CDR2 SYGVKD. CDR3 DNA sequence: TGTGCCATCAGCACTACTAGCGGGGACAATGAGCAGTTCTTC. Amino acid sequence: CAISTTSGDNEQFF.

This clonotype was observed at least ten times. The V and J genes are TRBV7-2 and TRBJ1-1; D is ambiguous. The V gene lost 5 bases and the J gene lost 0 bases, with 7 bases spanning the gap. The germline CDR1 and CDR2 sequences are SGHTA and FQGNSA. CDR3 length: 13 amino acids. The DNA for the CDR3 is TGTGCCAGCAGCCCCACGATGAACACTGAAGCTTTCTTT. Its translation is CASSPTMNTEAFF.

Many counts were recorded for this clonotype. V and J are TRBV7-6 and TRBJ1-1, with D possibly TRBD1 on 5 matching bases. The CDR3 totals 14 residues. Trimming cost V 5 bases and J 4 bases, with 14 bases left between them. The V gene's germline CDR1 is SGHVS and CDR2 FNYEAQ. CDR3 coding DNA: TGTGCCAGCAGCAATCGACAGAGAGGCACTGAAGCTTTCTTT. Protein product: CASSNRQRGTEAFF.

This clonotype was counted ten times or more. The rearrangement links TRBV7-2 to TRBJ1-1; D might be TRBD1 (5 bases). V lost 3 bases and J 2 bases, leaving 10 bases between the germline ends. Germline V CDR1 and CDR2: SGHTA, FQGNSA. CDR3 length: 14 residues. The chain's CDR3 is CASSFQQVNTEAFF. DNA for the CDR3: TGTGCCAGCAGCTTCCAACAGGTTAACACTGAAGCTTTCTTT.

This clonotype was recorded many times. V usage is TRBV7-2 and J usage is TRBJ2-3, with 8 bases lining up with TRBD2. The CDR3 is 15 amino acids. In germline, CDR1 is SGHTA, CDR2 FQGNSA. The trim removed 5 bases at V and 1 base at J, leaving 5 bases unmatched. This CDR3 reads CASSPRGGGTDTQYF. In DNA, the CDR3 is TGTGCCAGCAGCCCCCGGGGGGGGGGCACAGATACGCAGTATTTT.

This clonotype came up many times. The chain combines TRBV7-9 with TRBJ1-4; possible D gene TRBD1, 5 bases. The V gene's germline CDR1 is SEHNR and CDR2 FQNEAQ (reference sequence). CDR3 length: 18 residues. Trimming took off 2 bases at V and 6 bases at J, with 22 bases between the two ends. This CDR3 is CASSLRRAGGRIDEKLFF. CDR3 nucleotide sequence: TGTGCCAGCAGCTTAAGGAGGGCTGGGGGAAGAATTGATGAAAAACTGTTTTTT.

The chain joins TRBV11-2 to TRBJ2-1; TRBD2 is a possible D gene (6 bases). V gave up 3 bases and J gave up 4 bases, with 16 bases separating them. The CDR3 spans 16 residues. Germline values: CDR1 SGHAT, CDR2 FQNNGV. The DNA of the CDR3 is TGTGCCAGCAGCTTCAGGGCGGGGAACCAATACAATGAGCAGTTCTTC. It specifies CASSFRAGNQYNEQFF.

The chain carries TRBV5-1 and TRBJ1-5; weak D call: TRBD1 (6 bases). V lost 4 bases and J lost 1, with 12 bases in between. CDR1 and CDR2 (germline): SGHRS, YFSETQ. This CDR3 is built from 15 residues. CDR3 sequence: CASSERGASNQPQHF. Written as DNA, the CDR3 is TGCGCCAGCAGCGAACGGGGGGCGAGCAATCAGCCCCAGCATTTT.